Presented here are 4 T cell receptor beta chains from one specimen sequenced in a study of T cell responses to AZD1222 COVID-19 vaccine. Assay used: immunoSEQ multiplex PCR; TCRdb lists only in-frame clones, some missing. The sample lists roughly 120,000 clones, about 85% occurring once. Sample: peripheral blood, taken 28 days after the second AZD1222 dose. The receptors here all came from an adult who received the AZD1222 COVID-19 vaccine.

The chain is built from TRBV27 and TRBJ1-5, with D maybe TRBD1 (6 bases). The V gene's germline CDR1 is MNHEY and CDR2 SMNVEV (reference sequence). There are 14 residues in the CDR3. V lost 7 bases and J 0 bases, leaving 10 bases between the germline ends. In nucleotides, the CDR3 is TGTGCCAGCAAGAGGGGGAATAGCAATCAGCCCCAGCATTTT. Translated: CASKRGNSNQPQHF.

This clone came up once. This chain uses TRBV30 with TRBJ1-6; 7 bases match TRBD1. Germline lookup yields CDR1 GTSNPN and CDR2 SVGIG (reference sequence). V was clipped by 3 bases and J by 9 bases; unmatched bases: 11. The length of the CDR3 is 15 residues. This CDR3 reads CAWSPQGIGSSPLHF. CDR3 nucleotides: TGTGCCTGGAGCCCACAGGGGATTGGATCTTCACCCCTCCACTTT.

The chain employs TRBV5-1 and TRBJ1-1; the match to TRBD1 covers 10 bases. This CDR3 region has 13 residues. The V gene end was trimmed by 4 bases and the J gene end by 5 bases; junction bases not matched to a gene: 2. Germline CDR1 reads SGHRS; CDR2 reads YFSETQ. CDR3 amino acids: CASSAGQGTEAFF. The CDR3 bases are TGCGCCAGCAGCGCGGGACAGGGGACTGAAGCTTTCTTT.

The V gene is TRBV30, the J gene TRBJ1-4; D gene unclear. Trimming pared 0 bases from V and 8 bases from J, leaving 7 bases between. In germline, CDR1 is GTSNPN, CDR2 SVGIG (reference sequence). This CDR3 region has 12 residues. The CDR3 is CAWSVIAEKLFF. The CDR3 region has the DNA TGTGCCTGGAGTGTTATAGCAGAAAAACTGTTTTTT.